The rows below give T cell receptor beta chains drawn from one sample of a study of cytotoxic CD8 clonotypes in ibrutinib-treated CLL. Only in-frame clones appear in the TCRdb table, and some are missing; sequencing was by immunoSEQ multiplex PCR. The data show approximately 330,000 clones, around four fifths seen once. The source material was PBMCs, sampled before ibrutinib treatment. Receptors were obtained from a human donor with chronic lymphocytic leukemia. Each CDR3 is given with its conserved first and last residue. The D gene is left open where the match is weak. Part of the rows lack a size; the others show once, few, many or a class for expanded clones.

TGTGCCAGCAGGAGGACAGTAAGCAATCAGCCCCAGCATTTT CASRRTVSNQPQHF TRBJ1-5 . . TRBV28
TGCGCCAGCAGCTTGGGTGTTCACTCCTACAATGAGCAGTTCTTC CASSLGVHSYNEQFF TRBJ2-1 . . TRBV5-1
TGTGCCAGCAGGACAGGGGGCACTGAAGCTTTCTTT CASRTGGTEAFF TRBJ1-1 TRBD1 few TRBV2
TGTGCCAGCAGTTTATTGGGGGCGGGGGCCAACGTCCTGACTTTC CASSLLGAGANVLTF TRBJ2-6 . few TRBV28
TGTGCCAGCAGTCCCCCTCTTTACGAGCAGTACTTC CASSPPLYEQYF TRBJ2-7 . . TRBV28
TGTGCCAGCAGTTTCAGGGACAGGGAATCGGAGACCCAGTACTTC CASSFRDRESETQYF TRBJ2-5 TRBD1 few TRBV27
TGTGCCAGTCACAGGGATAGCAATCAGCCCCAGCATTTT CASHRDSNQPQHF TRBJ1-5 . once TRBV19
TGTGCCAGTAGTAGGGACCGAAATCAGCCCCAGCATTTT CASSRDRNQPQHF TRBJ1-5 . . TRBV19
TGTGCCAGCAGCCCCGGGGGCAATCAGCCCCAGCATTTT CASSPGGNQPQHF TRBJ1-5 . once TRBV11-2
TGCGCCAGCAGCCCGAGCGCCGGGACTAGCGGATCCTACGAGCAGTACTTC CASSPSAGTSGSYEQYF TRBJ2-7 TRBD2 . TRBV5-1
TGTGCCAGCTCACCCCGGACTAGCAGAACCTACGAGCAGTACTTC CASSPRTSRTYEQYF TRBJ2-7 TRBD2 once TRBV18
TGTGCCAGCAGCTTAGAGTACGGGAGTGTCTACGAGCAGTACTTC CASSLEYGSVYEQYF TRBJ2-7 . . TRBV7-2
TGTGCCAGCAGCCCAGAGGGACTAGACCATGAGCAGTTCTTC CASSPEGLDHEQFF TRBJ2-1 TRBD2 . TRBV7-9
TGCGCCAGCAGCCAACTAAGACAGGGGGAAAAACTGTTTTTT CASSQLRQGEKLFF TRBJ1-4 TRBD1 . TRBV4-3
TGTGCCAGCAGCCGGGTACGACGGGAGGGCTCTCAGGATGAGCAGTTCTTC CASSRVRREGSQDEQFF TRBJ2-1 TRBD2 . TRBV5-4
TGTGCCAGCAGCTTAGTTATTAGCAATCAGCCCCAGCATTTT CASSLVISNQPQHF TRBJ1-5 . few TRBV7-8
TGTGCCAGCAGTTCATTAGTTGGGGGGAGGGCCGCCGAGCAGTACTTC CASSSLVGGRAAEQYF TRBJ2-7 TRBD2 . TRBV28
TGTGCCAGCAGCTTCCGGCCCAGTGAACGCGCTGAAGCTTTCTTT CASSFRPSERAEAFF TRBJ1-1 . . TRBV7-9
TGTGCCAGCAGCGGGGCGTATGGCTACACCTTC CASSGAYGYTF TRBJ1-2 . few TRBV9
TGTGCCACAAATGGGGACACCCTAGGAGCAACTAATGAAAAACTGTTTTTT CATNGDTLGATNEKLFF TRBJ1-4 . . TRBV7-9
TGTGCCAGCAGCTCAGAAAGACTAGCGGGAGCCTATGAGCAGTTCTTC CASSSERLAGAYEQFF TRBJ2-1 TRBD2 . TRBV5-6
TGTGCCAGCAGTGTGGACACCTTC CASSVDTF TRBJ2-7 . . TRBV6-1
TGTGCCAGCAGTCGCTCCTCCGGGCGCGTGGAGACCCAGTACTTC CASSRSSGRVETQYF TRBJ2-5 . once TRBV6-5
TGTGCCAGCAGTGAAGGGACAGTTAGCAATCAGCCCCAGCATTTT CASSEGTVSNQPQHF TRBJ1-5 . . TRBV6-1
TGTGCCAGCAGCTTTCTCGCGGGCTACGAGCAGTACTTC CASSFLAGYEQYF TRBJ2-7 . . TRBV11-2
TGTGCCAGCAGTGACTCGGGAGGACGGATGTATGGCTACACCTTC CASSDSGGRMYGYTF TRBJ1-2 . . TRBV6-4
TGTGCCAGCAGTGAGTCAGGGGGGCGACAATCCTACAATGAGCAGTTCTTC CASSESGGRQSYNEQFF TRBJ2-1 . . TRBV25-1
TGCGCCAGCAGCCTCAGGCATCAGGAAACCTACGAGCAGTACTTC CASSLRHQETYEQYF TRBJ2-7 . . TRBV4-3
TGTGCCAGCACCGTACGGGACAGGGGGCGCGAAGAGACCCAGTACTTC CASTVRDRGREETQYF TRBJ2-5 TRBD1 few TRBV2
TGTGCCAGCAGCTTAGCATTGATCAACACTGAAGCTTTCTTT CASSLALINTEAFF TRBJ1-1 . once TRBV11-2
TGCGCCAGCAGCTTGGAACAGGGGAGGAACACTGAAGCTTTCTTT CASSLEQGRNTEAFF TRBJ1-1 TRBD1 few TRBV5-1
TGTGCCAGCAGTGAATCTGGGGTCTGGGAGAACACTGAAGCTTTCTTT CASSESGVWENTEAFF TRBJ1-1 . . TRBV25-1
TGTGCCAGCAGCCAAGATTATGGGACTAGTAGCACAGATACGCAGTATTTT CASSQDYGTSSTDTQYF TRBJ2-3 TRBD2 . TRBV14
TGTGCTAGCAGCTTCGGGACAGGAGATACCTACGAGCAGTACTTC CASSFGTGDTYEQYF TRBJ2-7 TRBD1 . TRBV7-7
TGCAGCGTTGAAGGGGGGTTAGCGGGCGGCACAGATACGCAGTATTTT CSVEGGLAGGTDTQYF TRBJ2-3 TRBD2 . TRBV29-1
TGTGCCAGCAGCCTATCTGGAACGGGTGAGCAGTACTTC CASSLSGTGEQYF TRBJ2-7 . . TRBV7-2
TGTGCCTGGAGGGCAGGTGTGACTGAAGCTTTCTTT CAWRAGVTEAFF TRBJ1-1 . . TRBV30
TGTGCCAGCAGCTCCGGGCCGGTTTACGAGCAGTACTTC CASSSGPVYEQYF TRBJ2-7 . . TRBV7-8
TGCGCCAGCAGCCAAGAGAGGGGTGGCTACAATGAGCAGTTCTTC CASSQERGGYNEQFF TRBJ2-1 . . TRBV4-3
TGTGCCAGCAGCGCGGGTCCGGACAGGAGCTATGGCTACACCTTC CASSAGPDRSYGYTF TRBJ1-2 TRBD1 . TRBV9
TGCAGTGCTAGAGAGGGGACAGGCTACACCTTC CSAREGTGYTF TRBJ1-2 . . TRBV20-1
TGTGCCAGCAGTGGAGCGGGAGTTAATGAGCAGTTCTTC CASSGAGVNEQFF TRBJ2-1 TRBD2 . TRBV7-9
TGTGCCAGCAGTTCGGCGGAAGCCAGCTCGGGGACCCAGTACTTC CASSSAEASSGTQYF TRBJ2-5 . . TRBV6-6
TGCGCCAGCAGCCAAAAGGACAGCTCCTACGAGCAGTACTTC CASSQKDSSYEQYF TRBJ2-7 . . TRBV4-3
TGTGCCAGCAGCAAATGGGTTTGGTACGAGCAGTACTTC CASSKWVWYEQYF TRBJ2-7 . . TRBV21-1
TGTGCCAGTATAGACCGGCAGGGGAGCAAGCAGTACTTC CASIDRQGSKQYF TRBJ2-7 . . TRBV19
TGTGCCAGCAGTTTAACAGCGGGAGGATACGAGCAGTTCTTC CASSLTAGGYEQFF TRBJ2-1 TRBD2 once TRBV6-4
TGTGCCAGCAGGCAGGGTTTGAACACTGAAGCTTTCTTT CASRQGLNTEAFF TRBJ1-1 . . TRBV27
TGTGCCAGCAGCGCGTCCGGGACCGCAGGCTATGGCTACACCTTC CASSASGTAGYGYTF TRBJ1-2 . . TRBV9